Below are 14 T cell receptor beta chains sequenced from a single sample in a study of a mutant IDH1 vaccine in newly diagnosed glioma. Assay: immunoSEQ multiplex PCR; the TCRdb copy retains only in-frame clones and omits some. In the table there are approximately 50,000 clones, about nine tenths of which are singletons. Regarding time point: week 23, last vaccination. Mutant IDH1 20-mer peptide, at 300 ug, made up each vaccine dose, with topical imiquimod. Antigens of these TCRs are unknown. This specimen consisted of PBMCs, obtained from a glioma patient whose treatment included an IDH1 peptide vaccine. The receptors here all came from a man aged 40-49 years with glioma.

J is TRBJ2-1 and V is TRBV9; D might be TRBD1 (6 bases). V lost 1 base to trimming and J lost 7 bases, with 12 bases between them. The CDR3 extends over 14 amino acids. The germline gives CDR1 SGDLS, CDR2 YYNGEE. Written as DNA, the CDR3 is TGTGCCAGCAGCGTACGTCTGGGGGCGAATGAGCAGTTCTTC. This sequence encodes CASSVRLGANEQFF. Complete variable domain (other parts from reference TRBV9 and TRBJ2-1): DSGVTQTPKHLITATGQRVTLRCSPRSGDLSVYWYQQSLDQGLQFLIQYYNGEERAKGNILERFSAQQFPDLHSELNLSSLELGDSALYFCASSVRLGANEQFFGPGTRLTVL.

This rearrangement joins TRBV4-3 to TRBJ2-2, with D possibly matching TRBD1 (6 bases). CDR1 LGHNA and CDR2 YSLEER come from the germline V gene. The V and J ends lost 5 bases and 3 bases respectively, with 10 bases between them. This CDR3 is 14 amino acids long. Here the CDR3 DNA reads TGCGCCAGCAGCACGGACAGATACACCGGGGAGCTGTTTTTT. It translates to CASSTDRYTGELFF.

This clone occurred once. The chain has TRBV2 and TRBJ2-2; possibly TRBD2 for D (5 bases). Deletions cut 2 bases from V and 0 bases from J, with 10 bases between. The CDR3 consists of 16 residues. CDR1 is SNHLY, CDR2 FYNNEI, per germline. This CDR3 is CASSETERTNTGELFF. The CDR3 bases are TGTGCCAGCAGTGAAACGGAGCGGACGAACACCGGGGAGCTGTTTTTT.

This chain joins TRBV7-9 and TRBJ1-2, with D unclear. Germline V gene data show CDR1 as SEHNR and CDR2 as FQNEAQ (reference sequence). Trimming took 5 bases from V and 0 from J, leaving 10 bases between them. This CDR3 has 14 amino acids. As DNA, the CDR3 is TGTGCCAGCAGCCTACAGAATGCTAACTATGGCTACACCTTC. Amino acids: CASSLQNANYGYTF.

V gene TRBV7-8 combines with J gene TRBJ2-3; 11 nucleotides agree with TRBD2. V shed 4 bases and J 3 bases; nucleotides not matched to a gene: 3. The CDR3 consists of 15 residues. CDR1 SGHVS and CDR2 FQNEAQ come from the germline V gene. This CDR3 is CASSSRLAGTDTQYF. The DNA of the CDR3 is TGTGCCAGCAGCTCACGACTAGCGGGAACAGATACGCAGTATTTT.

The V and J genes are TRBV11-2 and TRBJ1-2; 9 bases fit TRBD1. Trimming cost V 1 base and J 5 bases; bases outside gene matches: 8. This CDR3 region has 16 residues. Germline V gives CDR1 SGHAT, CDR2 FQNNGV. In nucleotides, the CDR3 is TGTGCCAGCAGCTTAGGACCGGGACAGGGAACTTATGGCTACACCTTC. Protein: CASSLGPGQGTYGYTF.

This clone occurred a few times. The rearrangement joins TRBV13 to TRBJ2-7, with TRBD2 matching 10 bases. The CDR3 is 14 amino acids. CDR1 PRHDT and CDR2 FYEKMQ come from the germline V gene (reference sequence). Unmatched junction bases numbered 6, after V lost 5 bases and J lost 5 bases. Here the CDR3 DNA reads TGTGCCAGCAGCGGAGGACTAGCGGAGAACGAGCAGTACTTC. Encoded protein: CASSGGLAENEQYF. The full variable domain, rest sourced from reference TRBV13 and TRBJ2-7, is AAGVIQSPRHLIKEKRETATLKCYPIPRHDTVYWYQQGPGQDPQFLISFYEKMQSDKGSIPDRFSAQQFSDYHSELNMSSLELGDSALYFCASSGGLAENEQYFGPGTRLTVT.

In nucleotides, the CDR3 is TGCGCCAGCAGCTACTCCGGGACAGCCGCCTATGGCTACACCTTC. It encodes CASSYSGTAAYGYTF. The rearrangement links TRBV5-1 to TRBJ1-2; 7 bases agree with TRBD1. The ends lost 3 bases at V and 4 bases at J; junction bases unmatched: 9. This CDR3 is 15 amino acids long. Germline CDR1 reads SGHRS; CDR2 reads YFSETQ.

The sample holds one count of this clone. This rearrangement joins TRBV5-1 to TRBJ2-7; 13 nucleotides agree with TRBD2. Germline CDR1 reads SGHRS; CDR2 reads YFSETQ. V dropped 4 bases and J dropped 7; count of bases not matched to a gene: 5. CDR3 length: 14 amino acids. CDR3 protein: CASSQTSGGQEQYF. The CDR3 DNA follows: TGCGCCAGCAGCCAGACTAGCGGGGGGCAGGAGCAGTACTTC. The whole variable domain, remainder taken from reference TRBV5-1 and TRBJ2-7, is KAGVTQTPRYLIKTRGQQVTLSCSPISGHRSVSWYQQTPGQGLQFLFEYFSETQRNKGNFPGRFSGRQFSNSRSEMNVSTLELGDSALYLCASSQTSGGQEQYFGPGTRLTVT.

The chain joins TRBV6-5 to TRBJ2-2, with 9 bases identical to TRBD1. Germline lookup yields CDR1 MNHEY and CDR2 SVGAGI. The V and J ends lost 5 bases and 6 bases, in that order; junction bases with no gene match: 7. The CDR3 runs to 15 residues. The CDR3: CASSARTGVAGELFF. The DNA for the CDR3 is TGTGCCAGCAGTGCCCGGACAGGGGTTGCCGGGGAGCTGTTTTTT.

The gene calls are TRBV6-5 and TRBJ2-1; 8 nucleotides line up with TRBD2. V lost 4 bases and J lost 5; bases outside the gene matches: 10. The CDR3 loop spans 16 amino acids. From germline, CDR1 is MNHEY and CDR2 SVGAGI. The DNA of the CDR3 is TGTGCCAGCAGTTCCCCAGGTTTAGCGGGACACAATGAGCAGTTCTTC. Translation gives CASSSPGLAGHNEQFF.

The chain couples TRBV5-1 to TRBJ2-1, with 14 bases lining up with TRBD2. CDR3 length equals 16 residues. From germline, CDR1 is SGHRS and CDR2 YFSETQ. The junction had 7 bases not matched to a gene; V was cut back by 3 bases and J by 8 bases. CDR3 sequence: CASSSGLAGGRDEQFF. The CDR3 region has the DNA TGCGCCAGCAGCTCCGGACTAGCGGGGGGTCGGGATGAGCAGTTCTTC.

The V gene is TRBV18, the J gene TRBJ1-5; D unclear. V lost 6 bases and J lost 3, with 15 bases in between. This CDR3 has 15 amino acids. Germline V gene sequence: CDR1 KGHSH, CDR2 LQKENI. The CDR3 is CASSPQDTDNQPQHF. In DNA form, the CDR3 reads TGTGCCAGCTCTCCCCAAGACACGGACAATCAGCCCCAGCATTTT.

The chain couples TRBV5-4 to TRBJ2-5; 8 bases agree with TRBD1. CDR1 SGHNT and CDR2 YYREEE come from the germline V gene (reference sequence). The V segment lost 4 bases and the J segment 1 base; nucleotides outside the gene matches: 12. This CDR3 has 17 amino acids. CDR3 bases: TGTGCCAGCAGCAACGCCCGACAGGACAGGGTCCAAGAGACCCAGTACTTC. This translates into CASSNARQDRVQETQYF. The complete variable domain, with remaining parts taken from reference TRBV5-4 and TRBJ2-5, reads ETGVTQSPTHLIKTRGQQVTLRCSSQSGHNTVSWYQQALGQGPQFIFQYYREEENGRGNFPPRFSGLQFPNYSSELNVNALELDDSALYLCASSNARQDRVQETQYFGPGTRLLVL.